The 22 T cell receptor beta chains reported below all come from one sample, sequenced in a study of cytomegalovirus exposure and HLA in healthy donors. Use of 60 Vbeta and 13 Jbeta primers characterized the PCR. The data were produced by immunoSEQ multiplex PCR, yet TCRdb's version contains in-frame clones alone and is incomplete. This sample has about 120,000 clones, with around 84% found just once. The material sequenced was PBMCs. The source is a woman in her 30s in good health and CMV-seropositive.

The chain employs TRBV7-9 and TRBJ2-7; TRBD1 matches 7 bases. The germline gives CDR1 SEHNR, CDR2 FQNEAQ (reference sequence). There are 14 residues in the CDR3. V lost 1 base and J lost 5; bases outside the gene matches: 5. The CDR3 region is CASSLGGGYNEQYF. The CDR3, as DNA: TGTGCCAGCAGCTTAGGAGGGGGCTATAACGAGCAGTACTTC. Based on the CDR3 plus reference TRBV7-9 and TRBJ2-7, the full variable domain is DTGVSQNPRHKITKRGQNVTFRCDPISEHNRLYWYRQTLGQGPEFLTYFQNEAQLEKSRLLSDRFSAERPKGSFSTLEIQRTEQGDSAMYLCASSLGGGYNEQYFGPGTRLTVT.

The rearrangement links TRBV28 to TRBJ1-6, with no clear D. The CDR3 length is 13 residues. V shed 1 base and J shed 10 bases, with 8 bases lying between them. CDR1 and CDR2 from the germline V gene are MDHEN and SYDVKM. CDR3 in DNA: TGTGCCAGCAGTTTATATCTCCGGTCACCCCTCCACTTT. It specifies CASSLYLRSPLHF.

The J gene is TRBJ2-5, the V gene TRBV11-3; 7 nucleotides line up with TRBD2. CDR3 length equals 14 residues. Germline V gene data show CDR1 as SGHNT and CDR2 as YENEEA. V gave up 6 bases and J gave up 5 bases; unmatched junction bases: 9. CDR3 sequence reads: CASSPTSRAETQYF. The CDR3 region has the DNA TGTGCCAGCAGTCCGACTAGCAGGGCGGAGACCCAGTACTTC.

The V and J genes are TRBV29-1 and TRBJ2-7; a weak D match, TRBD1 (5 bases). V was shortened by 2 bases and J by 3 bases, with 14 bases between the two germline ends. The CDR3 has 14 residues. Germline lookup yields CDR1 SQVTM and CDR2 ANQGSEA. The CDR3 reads CSVERVGHDYEQYF. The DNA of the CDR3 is TGCAGCGTTGAACGGGTAGGACACGACTACGAGCAGTACTTC.

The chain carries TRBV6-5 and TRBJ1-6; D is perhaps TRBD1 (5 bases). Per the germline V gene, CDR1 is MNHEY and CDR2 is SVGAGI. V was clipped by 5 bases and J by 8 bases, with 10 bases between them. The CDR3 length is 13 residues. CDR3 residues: CASSHTRDSPLHF. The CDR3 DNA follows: TGTGCCAGCAGTCACACCAGGGATTCACCCCTCCACTTT.

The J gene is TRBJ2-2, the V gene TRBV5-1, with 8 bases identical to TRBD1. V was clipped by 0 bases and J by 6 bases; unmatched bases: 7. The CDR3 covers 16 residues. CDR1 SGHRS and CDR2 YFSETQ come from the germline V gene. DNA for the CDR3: TGCGCCAGCAGCTTGGGGGACAGGCTAGCACCCGGGGAGCTGTTTTTT. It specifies CASSLGDRLAPGELFF.

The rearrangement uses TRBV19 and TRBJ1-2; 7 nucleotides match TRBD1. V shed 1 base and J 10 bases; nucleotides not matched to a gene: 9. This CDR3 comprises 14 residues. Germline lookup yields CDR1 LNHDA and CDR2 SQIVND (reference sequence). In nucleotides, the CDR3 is TGTGCCAGTAGTATAGCTTCGGGACAGCCACTCTACACCTTC. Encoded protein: CASSIASGQPLYTF.

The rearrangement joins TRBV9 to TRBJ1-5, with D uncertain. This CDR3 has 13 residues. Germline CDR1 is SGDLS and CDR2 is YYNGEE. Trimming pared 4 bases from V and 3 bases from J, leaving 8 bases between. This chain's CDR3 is CASSTDYNQPQHF. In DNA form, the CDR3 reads TGTGCCAGCAGCACGGACTACAATCAGCCCCAGCATTTT.

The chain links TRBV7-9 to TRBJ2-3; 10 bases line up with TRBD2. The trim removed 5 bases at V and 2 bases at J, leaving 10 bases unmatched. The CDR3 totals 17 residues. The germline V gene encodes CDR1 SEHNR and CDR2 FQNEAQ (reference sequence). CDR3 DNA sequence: TGTGCCAGCAGCAGGCCTAGCGGGGGAGCCTCCACAGATACGCAGTATTTT. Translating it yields CASSRPSGGASTDTQYF.

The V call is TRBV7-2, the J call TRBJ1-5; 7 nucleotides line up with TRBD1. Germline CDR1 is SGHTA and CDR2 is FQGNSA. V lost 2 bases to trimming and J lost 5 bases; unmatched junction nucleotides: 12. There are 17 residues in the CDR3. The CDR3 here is CASSLLPLTGSDQPQHF. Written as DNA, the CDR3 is TGTGCCAGCAGCTTACTTCCTCTGACAGGGTCCGATCAGCCCCAGCATTTT.

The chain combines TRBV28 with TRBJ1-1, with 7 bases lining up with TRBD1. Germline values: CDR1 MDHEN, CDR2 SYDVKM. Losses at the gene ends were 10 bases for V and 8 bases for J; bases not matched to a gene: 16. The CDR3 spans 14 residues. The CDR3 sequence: CATTPDRTFPEAFF. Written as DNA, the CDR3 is TGTGCCACCACCCCGGACAGGACGTTCCCCGAAGCTTTCTTT.

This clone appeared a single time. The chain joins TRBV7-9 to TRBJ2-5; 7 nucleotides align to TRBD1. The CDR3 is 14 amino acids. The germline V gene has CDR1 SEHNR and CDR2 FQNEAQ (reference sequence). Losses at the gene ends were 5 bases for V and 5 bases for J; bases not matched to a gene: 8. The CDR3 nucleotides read TGTGCCAGCAGCCAGACGACAGGGTGGGAGACCCAGTACTTC. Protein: CASSQTTGWETQYF.

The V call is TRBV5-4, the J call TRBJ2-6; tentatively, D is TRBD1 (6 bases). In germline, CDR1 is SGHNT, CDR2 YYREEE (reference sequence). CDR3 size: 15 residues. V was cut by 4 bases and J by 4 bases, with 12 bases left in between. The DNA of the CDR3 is TGTGCCAGCAGCAGAACAGGGCCCGGGGCCAACGTCCTGACTTTC. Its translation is CASSRTGPGANVLTF.

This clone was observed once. The CDR3, as DNA: TGCGCCAGCAGCCAAGATCGGGGAGGGAGTCAGCCCCAGCATTTT. The encoded protein is CASSQDRGGSQPQHF. The chain joins TRBV4-3 to TRBJ1-5; D uncertain. Looked up from germline, CDR1 is LGHNA and CDR2 is YSLEER. V was cut by 0 bases and J by 6 bases, with 12 bases left in between. This CDR3 is 15 amino acids long.

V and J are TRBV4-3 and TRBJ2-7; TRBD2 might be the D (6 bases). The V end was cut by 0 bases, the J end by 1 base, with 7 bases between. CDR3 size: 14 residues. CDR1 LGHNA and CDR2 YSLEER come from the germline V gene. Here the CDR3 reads CASSQEEGSYEQYF. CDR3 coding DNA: TGCGCCAGCAGCCAAGAGGAGGGTTCCTACGAGCAGTACTTC.

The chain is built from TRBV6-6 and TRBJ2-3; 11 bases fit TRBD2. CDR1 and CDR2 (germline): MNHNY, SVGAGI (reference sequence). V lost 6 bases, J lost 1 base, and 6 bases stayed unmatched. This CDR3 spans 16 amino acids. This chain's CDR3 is CASRIAGGSGTDTQYF. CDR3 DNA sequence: TGTGCCAGCAGAATAGCGGGGGGGTCGGGCACAGATACGCAGTATTTT.

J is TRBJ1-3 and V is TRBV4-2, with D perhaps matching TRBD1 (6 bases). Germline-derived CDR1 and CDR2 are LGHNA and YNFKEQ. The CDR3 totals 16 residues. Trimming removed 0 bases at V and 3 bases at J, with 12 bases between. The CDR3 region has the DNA TGTGCCAGCAGCCAAGAAGGGAACAGGGTTGGAAACACCATATATTTT. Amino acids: CASSQEGNRVGNTIYF.

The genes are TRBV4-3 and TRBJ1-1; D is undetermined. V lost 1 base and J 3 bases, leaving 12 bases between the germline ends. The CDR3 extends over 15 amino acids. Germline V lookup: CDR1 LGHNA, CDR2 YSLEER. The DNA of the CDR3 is TGCGCCAGCAGCCAAGGGGCAGAATTTCACACTGAAGCTTTCTTT. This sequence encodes CASSQGAEFHTEAFF.

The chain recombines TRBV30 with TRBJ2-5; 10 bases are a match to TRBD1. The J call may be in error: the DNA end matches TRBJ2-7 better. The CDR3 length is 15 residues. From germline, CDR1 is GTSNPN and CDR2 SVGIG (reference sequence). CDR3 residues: CAWSWAGTGVYEQYF. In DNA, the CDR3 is TGTGCCTGGAGTTGGGCAGGGACAGGGGTCTACGAGCAGTACTTC.

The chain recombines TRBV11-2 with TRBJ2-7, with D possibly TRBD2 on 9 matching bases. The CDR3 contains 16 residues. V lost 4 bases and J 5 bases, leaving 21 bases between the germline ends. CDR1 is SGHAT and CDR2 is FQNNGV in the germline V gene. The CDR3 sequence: CASSSRGRGGFDEQYF. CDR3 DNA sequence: TGTGCCAGCAGCTCCAGGGGGCGGGGGGGCTTTGACGAGCAGTACTTC.

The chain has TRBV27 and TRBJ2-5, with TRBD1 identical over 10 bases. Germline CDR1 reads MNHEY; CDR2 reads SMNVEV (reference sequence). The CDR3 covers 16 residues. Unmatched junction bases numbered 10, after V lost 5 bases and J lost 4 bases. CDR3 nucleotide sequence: TGTGCCAGCAGTCCCCTGACAGGGGGCTCTGGAGAGACCCAGTACTTC. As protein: CASSPLTGGSGETQYF.

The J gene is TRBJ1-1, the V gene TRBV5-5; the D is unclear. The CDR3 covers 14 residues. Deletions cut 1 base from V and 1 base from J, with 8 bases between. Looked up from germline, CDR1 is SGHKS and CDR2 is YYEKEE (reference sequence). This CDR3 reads CASSLSEQNTEAFF. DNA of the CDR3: TGTGCCAGCAGCTTGTCGGAGCAGAACACTGAAGCTTTCTTT.